These 16 T cell receptor beta chains were sequenced from one sample in a study of T-cell memory formation after mild COVID-19. One entry per CDR3 protein results from TCRdb running MiXCR on the 5' RACE reads. The sample has around 300,000 distinct CDR3 sequences; 13% to 15% are singletons. Sequences were obtained from PBMCs or a T cell subset sorted from them (not recorded which). These receptors all come from a man aged 18 to 30 who had mild COVID-19 (a few samples of this study predate the infection). Cell type and time point are not known.

The V gene is TRBV18, the J gene TRBJ1-1; D is uncertain. The CDR3 has 13 amino acids. V lost 6 bases, J lost 3 bases, and 11 bases lay in between. Germline V lookup: CDR1 KGHSH, CDR2 LQKENI. The CDR3 region has the DNA TGTGCCAGCTCCCCATTGAGGGACACTGAAGCTTTCTTT. Its protein is CASSPLRDTEAFF.

In its sample, this clonotype was seen a few times. The genes are TRBV20-1 and TRBJ1-5, with D unresolved. V was cut by 5 bases and J by 0 bases, with 26 bases left in between. This CDR3 region has 19 residues. Germline CDR1 reads DFQATT; CDR2 reads SNEGSKA (reference sequence). As DNA, the CDR3 is TGCAGTGCTCTGACCCCTTATGGAGGCAGAACCAATAGCAATCAGCCCCAGCATTTT. Its protein is CSALTPYGGRTNSNQPQHF.

This clonotype showed up just a few times. The chain links TRBV29-1 to TRBJ1-1; D remains ambiguous. The CDR3 covers 14 residues. CDR1 is SQVTM and CDR2 is ANQGSEA in the germline V gene. The V end lost 0 bases, the J end lost 1 base, and 9 bases lay between the germline ends. The DNA for the CDR3 is TGCAGCGTTGAAGAGAGCCCTCCGAACACTGAAGCTTTCTTT. Protein product: CSVEESPPNTEAFF. The full variable domain, completed using reference TRBV29-1 and TRBJ1-1, is SAVISQKPSRDICQRGTSLTIQCQVDSQVTMMFWYRQQPGQSLTLIATANQGSEATYESGFVIDKFPISRPNLTFSTLTVSNMSPEDSSIYLCSVEESPPNTEAFFGQGTRLTVV.

The genes are TRBV6-2 or TRBV6-3 and TRBJ1-2; D not certain. Looked up from germline, CDR1 is MNHEY and CDR2 is SVGEGT. Trimming cost V 8 bases and J 2 bases, with 15 bases left between them. The CDR3 runs to 14 residues. In DNA, the CDR3 is TGTGCCAGCCAGGTGGGCAGAATCAACTATGGCTACACCTTC. Amino acid sequence: CASQVGRINYGYTF.

The table lists this clonotype with a few counts. This sequence joins TRBV25-1 and TRBJ2-3; D gene unclear. This CDR3 region has 14 residues. V dropped 7 bases and J dropped 3 bases, with 14 bases sitting between them. The germline gives CDR1 MGHDK, CDR2 SYGVNS. The DNA of the CDR3 is TGTGCCAGCACCGGCAGGCTTAGTACAGATACGCAGTATTTT. It yields the protein CASTGRLSTDTQYF. Combining the CDR3 with reference TRBV25-1 and TRBJ2-3 gives the whole variable domain EADIYQTPRYLVIGTGKKITLECSQTMGHDKMYWYQQDPGMELHLIHYSYGVNSTEKGDLSSESTVSRIRTEHFPLTLESARPSHTSQYLCASTGRLSTDTQYFGPGTRLTVL.

This clonotype turned up a few times. V gene TRBV18 combines with J gene TRBJ1-1; D might be TRBD1 (5 bases). Trimming removed 0 bases from V and 6 bases from J, with 8 bases in between. This CDR3 contains 13 residues. CDR1 is KGHSH, CDR2 LQKENI, per germline. DNA of the CDR3: TGTGCCAGCTCACCACCGGGGGAGTCTGAAGCTTTCTTT. It encodes CASSPPGESEAFF.

CDR3 sequence (DNA): TGCAGTGCTAGAAGTCTGCAAGAGACCCAGTACTTC. Amino acids: CSARSLQETQYF. This sequence joins TRBV20-1 and TRBJ2-5, with D hard to call. The CDR3 has 12 amino acids. CDR1 is DFQATT and CDR2 is SNEGSKA in the germline V gene (reference sequence). Trimming removed 2 bases from V and 2 bases from J, with 6 bases in between.

The V call is TRBV6-4, the J call TRBJ2-3; 9 bases are shared with TRBD2. Germline V gives CDR1 MRHNA, CDR2 SNTAGT. The CDR3 runs 14 residues. The ends lost 6 bases at V and 2 bases at J; junction bases unmatched: 3. In nucleotides, the CDR3 is TGTGCCAGCAGAGCGGGGGGCGACACAGATACGCAGTATTTT. Residues: CASRAGGDTDTQYF.

This clonotype was seen many times. The chain carries TRBV7-2 and TRBJ2-3, with TRBD1 matching 8 bases. The CDR3 has 14 residues. Trimming at V came to 7 bases and at J to 3 bases, leaving 6 bases not matched to a gene. CDR1 SGHTA and CDR2 FQGNSA come from the germline V gene. The CDR3 loop reads CASTNRQGTDTQYF. Written as DNA, the CDR3 is TGTGCCAGCACCAACCGACAGGGGACAGATACGCAGTATTTT. Looking up the rest from reference TRBV7-2 and TRBJ2-3 gives the full variable domain: GAGVSQSPSNKVTEKGKDVELRCDPISGHTALYWYRQSLGQGLEFLIYFQGNSAPDKSGLPSDRFSAERTGGSVSTLTIQRTQQEDSAVYLCASTNRQGTDTQYFGPGTRLTVL.

The rearrangement links TRBV6-2 or TRBV6-3 to TRBJ2-7; D perhaps matches TRBD2 (5 bases). Germline values: CDR1 MNHEY, CDR2 SVGEGT. Trimming took 7 bases from V and 1 from J, leaving 14 bases between them. CDR3 size: 14 residues. The CDR3 nucleotides read TGTGCCAGCAAGGACTCGCCTATGTCCTACGAGCAGTACGTC. It specifies CASKDSPMSYEQYV.

J is TRBJ2-5 and V is TRBV2; D tentatively reads TRBD1 or TRBD2 (6 bases each). Trimming left V 7 bases short and J 5 bases short, with 20 bases between. The CDR3 sequence is 15 residues long. In germline, CDR1 is SNHLY, CDR2 FYNNEI. Written as DNA, the CDR3 is TGTGCCAGCAAGGGGGGATCGACCCAATTTGAGACCCAGTACTTC. The encoded protein is CASKGGSTQFETQYF.

The V and J genes are TRBV20-1 and TRBJ1-1, with D maybe TRBD1 (5 bases). Germline V gene lookup returns CDR1 DFQATT and CDR2 SNEGSKA (reference sequence). The ends were cut back, 1 base at V and 2 bases at J, with 8 bases in the middle. The CDR3 spans 13 residues. CDR3 loop: CSARAQENTEAFF. The CDR3 nucleotides read TGCAGTGCTAGAGCACAGGAAAACACTGAAGCTTTCTTT.

The V and J genes are TRBV5-4 and TRBJ2-3; D ambiguous. V lost 2 bases and J 3 bases, leaving 13 bases between the germline ends. Germline-derived CDR1 and CDR2 are SGHNT and YYREEE (reference sequence). There are 15 residues in the CDR3. The CDR3 is CASSLVGVGTDTQYF. In DNA form, the CDR3 reads TGTGCCAGCAGCTTAGTTGGGGTCGGTACAGATACGCAGTATTTT.

This clonotype appeared many times. This chain joins TRBV21-1 and TRBJ2-7; the table's D call, TRBD1, was not checked against the DNA. TRBV21-1 is classified as a pseudogene. The CDR3 is 16 amino acids. The CDR3 DNA reads TGTGCCAGCAGCAAAGCCTCCGGGACAACACTATACGAGCAGTACGTC. Encoded protein: CASSKASGTTLYEQYV.

This clonotype was observed a few times. This rearrangement joins TRBV4-3 to TRBJ1-6, with a possible D match to TRBD1 (5 bases). Trimming removed 2 bases from V and 9 bases from J, with 20 bases in between. From germline, CDR1 is LGHNA and CDR2 YSLEER. The CDR3 runs 17 residues. DNA for the CDR3: TGCGCCAGCAGCCAAAGGTTCGTTGGGGACGGGAGTTCACCCCTCCACTTT. Translation: CASSQRFVGDGSSPLHF.

CDR3 amino acids: CATALRLAVYGYTF. Here the CDR3 DNA reads TGTGCCACAGCCCTCCGATTGGCCGTCTACGGCTACACCTTC. The rearrangement uses TRBV2 and TRBJ1-2; unclear D gene. Deletions cut 10 bases from V and 8 bases from J, with 23 bases between. The CDR3 is 14 residues long. The V gene's germline CDR1 is SNHLY and CDR2 FYNNEI.